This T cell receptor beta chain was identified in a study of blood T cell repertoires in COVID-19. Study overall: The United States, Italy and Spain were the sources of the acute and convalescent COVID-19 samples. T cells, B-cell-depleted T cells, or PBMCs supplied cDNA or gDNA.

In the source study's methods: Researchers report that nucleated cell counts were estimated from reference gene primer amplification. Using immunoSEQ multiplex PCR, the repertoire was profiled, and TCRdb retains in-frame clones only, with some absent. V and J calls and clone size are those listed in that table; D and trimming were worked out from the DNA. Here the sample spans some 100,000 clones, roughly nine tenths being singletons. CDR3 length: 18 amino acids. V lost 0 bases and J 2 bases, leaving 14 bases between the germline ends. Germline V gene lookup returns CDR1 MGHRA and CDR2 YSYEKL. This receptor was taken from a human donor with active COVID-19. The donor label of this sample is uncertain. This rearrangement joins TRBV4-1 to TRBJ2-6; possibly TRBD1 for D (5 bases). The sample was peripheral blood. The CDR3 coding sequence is TGCGCCAGCAGCCAAGATAGGGGTAGCCCCACTGGGGCCAACGTCCTGACTTTC. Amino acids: CASSQDRGSPTGANVLTF.